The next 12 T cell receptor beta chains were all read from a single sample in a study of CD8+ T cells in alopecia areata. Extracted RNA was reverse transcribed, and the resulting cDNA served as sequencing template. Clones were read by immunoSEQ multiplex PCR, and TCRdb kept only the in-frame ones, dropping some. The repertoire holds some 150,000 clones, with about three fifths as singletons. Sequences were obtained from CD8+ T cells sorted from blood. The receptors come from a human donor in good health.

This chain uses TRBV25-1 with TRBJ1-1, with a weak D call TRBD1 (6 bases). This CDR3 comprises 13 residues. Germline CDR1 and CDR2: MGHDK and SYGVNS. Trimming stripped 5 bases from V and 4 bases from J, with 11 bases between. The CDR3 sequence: CASSSQGGTEAFF. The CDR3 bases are TGTGCCAGCAGTTCACAGGGCGGCACTGAAGCTTTCTTT.

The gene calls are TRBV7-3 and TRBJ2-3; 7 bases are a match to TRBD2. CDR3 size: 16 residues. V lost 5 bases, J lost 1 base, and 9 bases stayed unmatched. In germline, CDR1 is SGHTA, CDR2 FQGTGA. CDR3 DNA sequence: TGTGCCAGCAGCCCCTATGGGGGAGGGGGCACAGATACGCAGTATTTT. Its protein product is CASSPYGGGGTDTQYF.

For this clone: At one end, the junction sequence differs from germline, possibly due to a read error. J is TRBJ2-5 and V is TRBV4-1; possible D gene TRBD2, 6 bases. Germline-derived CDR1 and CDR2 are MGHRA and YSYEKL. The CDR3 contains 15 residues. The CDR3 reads CASSAEGTFGETQHF. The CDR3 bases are TGCGCCAGCAGCGCAGAAGGGACTTTCGGGGAGACCCAGCACTTC.

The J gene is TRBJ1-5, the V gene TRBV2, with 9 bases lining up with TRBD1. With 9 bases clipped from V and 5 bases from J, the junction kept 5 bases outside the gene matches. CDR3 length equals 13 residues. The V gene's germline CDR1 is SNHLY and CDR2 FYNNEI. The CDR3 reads CASSTGGYQPQHF. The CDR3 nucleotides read TGTGCCAGTTCGACAGGGGGGTATCAGCCCCAGCATTTT.

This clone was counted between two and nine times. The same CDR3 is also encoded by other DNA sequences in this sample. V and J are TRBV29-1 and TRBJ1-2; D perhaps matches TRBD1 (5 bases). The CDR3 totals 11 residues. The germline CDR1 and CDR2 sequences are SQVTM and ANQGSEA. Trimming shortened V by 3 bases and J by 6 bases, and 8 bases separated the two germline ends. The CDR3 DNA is TGCAGCGTTGAGGGGCGGAATGGCTACACCTTC. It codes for CSVEGRNGYTF.

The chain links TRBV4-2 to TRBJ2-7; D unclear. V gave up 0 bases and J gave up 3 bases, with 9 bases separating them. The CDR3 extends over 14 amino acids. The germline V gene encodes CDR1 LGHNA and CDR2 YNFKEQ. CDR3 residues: CASSQERLFYEQYF. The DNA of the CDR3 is TGTGCCAGCAGCCAAGAGCGGCTGTTCTACGAGCAGTACTTC.

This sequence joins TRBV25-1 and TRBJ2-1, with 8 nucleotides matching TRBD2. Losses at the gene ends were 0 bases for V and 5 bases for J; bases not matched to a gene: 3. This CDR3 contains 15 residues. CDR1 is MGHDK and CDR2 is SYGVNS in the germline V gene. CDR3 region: CASSEYAGGHNEQFF. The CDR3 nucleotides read TGTGCCAGCAGTGAATATGCGGGGGGACACAATGAGCAGTTCTTC.

The CDR3 sequence is CASSQEGTLAEAFF. The CDR3 DNA sequence: TGTGCCAGCAGTCAAGAAGGAACATTAGCTGAAGCTTTCTTT. V is TRBV25-1 and J is TRBJ1-1; D unclear. CDR1 is MGHDK and CDR2 is SYGVNS in the germline V gene. There are 14 residues in the CDR3. V gave up 5 bases and J gave up 6 bases, with 16 bases separating them.

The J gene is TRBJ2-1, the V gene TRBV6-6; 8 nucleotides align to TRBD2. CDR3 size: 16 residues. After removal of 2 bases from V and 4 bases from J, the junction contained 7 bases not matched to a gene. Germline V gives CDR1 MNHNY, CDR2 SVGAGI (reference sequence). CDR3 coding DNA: TGTGCCAGCAGTTACGACGGGAGGGATTTTTACAATGAGCAGTTCTTC. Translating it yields CASSYDGRDFYNEQFF.

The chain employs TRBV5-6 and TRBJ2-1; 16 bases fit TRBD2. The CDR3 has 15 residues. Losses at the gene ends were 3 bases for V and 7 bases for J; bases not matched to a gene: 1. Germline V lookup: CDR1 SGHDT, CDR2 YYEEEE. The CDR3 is CASSSGLAGGNEQFF. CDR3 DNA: TGTGCCAGCAGCTCGGGACTAGCGGGAGGGAATGAGCAGTTCTTC.

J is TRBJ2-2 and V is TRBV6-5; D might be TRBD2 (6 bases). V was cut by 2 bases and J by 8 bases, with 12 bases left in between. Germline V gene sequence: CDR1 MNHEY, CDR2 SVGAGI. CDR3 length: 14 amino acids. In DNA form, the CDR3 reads TGTGCCAGCAGTTACCCCGGGAGCGGGGGGGAGCTGTTTTTT. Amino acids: CASSYPGSGGELFF.

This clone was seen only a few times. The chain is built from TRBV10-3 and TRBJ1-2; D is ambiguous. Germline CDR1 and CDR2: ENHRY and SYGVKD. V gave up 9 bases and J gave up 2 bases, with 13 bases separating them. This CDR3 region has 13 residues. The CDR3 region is CAIRRESNYGYTF. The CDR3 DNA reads TGTGCCATACGCAGAGAATCAAACTATGGCTACACCTTC.